The 19 T cell receptor beta chains below were found in one sample sequenced in a study of read filtering for tumor transcriptome and immune sequencing (dated by TCRdb to 2020 to 2021). Sequencing was performed on an Illumina HiSeq 4000. Starting from around 400 ng RNA, TCR libraries were constructed with the Immunoverse kit using molecular barcoded adaptors that cover the alpha/delta and beta/gamma chains. TCRdb applied fastp at Q25 and MiXCR to the public reads, then kept only in-frame beta chains. Duplicate CDR3 protein sequences are folded into a single record with the most common DNA and genes. The sample table shows about 39,000 distinct CDR3 sequences, and roughly an eighth are seen once. The ten most abundant clones make up around 6.5% of the sample. The source material was a population of CD138-negative cells sorted from bone marrow. The cell subset or site label here, explained by the study, means: bone marrow mononuclear cells depleted of CD138+ plasma/myeloma cells by negative magnetic selection. Receptor source: a donor at least 40 years old with multiple myeloma.

The V call is TRBV20-1, the J call TRBJ2-2; TRBD2 might be the D (6 bases). Germline values: CDR1 DFQATT, CDR2 SNEGSKA (reference sequence). This CDR3 comprises 14 residues. Trimming shortened V by 0 bases and J by 7 bases, and 12 bases separated the two germline ends. CDR3 amino acids: CSAREPGRDGELFF. As DNA, the CDR3 is TGCAGTGCTAGAGAGCCAGGGCGGGACGGGGAGCTGTTTTTT.

This clonotype was counted many times. The chain joins TRBV7-9 to TRBJ1-5, with 8 nucleotides matching TRBD1. The germline CDR1 and CDR2 sequences are SEHNR and FQNEAQ (reference sequence). There are 17 residues in the CDR3. J gave up 0 bases and V 3 bases, and 7 bases lay outside the gene matches. CDR3 nucleotides: TGTGCCAGCAGCTTGGCAGGGGGCGGGATTAGCAATCAGCCCCAGCATTTT. This codes for CASSLAGGGISNQPQHF.

This clonotype was picked up many times. The J gene is TRBJ2-7, the V gene TRBV11-2; tentative D call: TRBD1 (5 bases). Trimming cost V 6 bases and J 2 bases, with 14 bases left between them. CDR3 length: 14 amino acids. CDR1 is SGHAT, CDR2 FQNNGV, per germline. The CDR3 DNA is TGTGCCAGCAGTTCCAGGGTTCTCCCCTACGAGCAGTACTTC. Its protein product is CASSSRVLPYEQYF.

This clonotype was detected ten times or more. The chain joins TRBV5-1 to TRBJ2-2; D not resolved. This CDR3 has 13 amino acids. Germline assignment: CDR1 SGHRS and CDR2 YFSETQ. The V gene lost 0 bases and the J gene lost 7 bases, with 7 bases spanning the gap. CDR3 amino acids: CASSLEALGELFF. The DNA for the CDR3 is TGCGCCAGCAGCTTGGAGGCACTCGGGGAGCTGTTTTTT.

This clonotype was counted at least ten times. J is TRBJ2-7 and V is TRBV3-1, with TRBD2 identical over 7 bases. The germline CDR1 and CDR2 sequences are LGHDT and YNNKEL (reference sequence). V shed 3 bases, J shed 4 bases, and the junction held 6 bases outside the gene matches. There are 14 residues in the CDR3. DNA for the CDR3: TGTGCCAGCAGCCACCGCGGGAGTGGATACGAGCAGTACTTC. Encoded protein: CASSHRGSGYEQYF.

This clonotype was counted many times. This chain links TRBV20-1 with TRBJ2-7; D possibly corresponds to TRBD1 (5 bases). Trimming stripped 3 bases from V and 3 bases from J, with 15 bases between. The CDR3 has 14 residues. Germline V gene sequence: CDR1 DFQATT, CDR2 SNEGSKA (reference sequence). The CDR3 DNA reads TGCAGTGCTAGGGGTCAGGCAGGGAACTACGAGCAGTACTTC. Translating it yields CSARGQAGNYEQYF.

Ten or more counts support this clonotype. The chain's CDR3 is CASEGGYTEAFF. CDR3 coding DNA: TGTGCCTCAGAGGGGGGGTACACTGAAGCTTTCTTT. This chain uses TRBV30 with TRBJ1-1; TRBD1 is a possible D gene (6 bases). Trimming shortened V by 7 bases and J by 3 bases, and 12 bases separated the two germline ends. The CDR3 runs to 12 residues. CDR1 GTSNPN and CDR2 SVGIG come from the germline V gene (reference sequence).

This clonotype was detected ten times or more. The V and J genes are TRBV11-3 and TRBJ1-5; D is uncertain. Germline-derived CDR1 and CDR2 are SGHNT and YENEEA. This CDR3 contains 12 residues. V was pared by 5 bases and J by 6 bases, with 8 bases between. The CDR3 spells CASSHPGQPQHF. In DNA, the CDR3 is TGTGCCAGCAGCCATCCCGGTCAGCCCCAGCATTTT.

This clonotype was seen ten or more times. The V call is TRBV20-1, the J call TRBJ1-1; D uncertain. The germline V gene encodes CDR1 DFQATT and CDR2 SNEGSKA (reference sequence). CDR3 length: 12 amino acids. Trimming removed 0 bases from V and 4 bases from J, with 6 bases in between. The CDR3 here is CSARDLVTEAFF. The CDR3 nucleotides read TGCAGTGCTAGAGATCTCGTCACTGAAGCTTTCTTT.

The table lists this clonotype with many counts. This chain's CDR3 is CASRHLGQGGNEQFF. In DNA, the CDR3 is TGTGCCAGCAGGCATTTGGGACAGGGCGGCAATGAGCAGTTCTTC. The chain combines TRBV14 with TRBJ2-1; 9 bases match TRBD1. CDR1 is SGHDN and CDR2 is FVKESK in the germline V gene. The CDR3 runs 15 residues. After removal of 6 bases from V and 6 bases from J, the junction contained 9 bases not matched to a gene.

To note about this clonotype: This clone may be a read error of a much larger clone one base away. V usage is TRBV29-1 and J usage is TRBJ2-5; tentatively, D is TRBD1 (5 bases). This CDR3 spans 10 amino acids. CDR1 and CDR2 from the germline V gene are SQVTM and ANQGSEA. CDR3 sequence (DNA): TGCAGCGTGGGGCAAGTGACCCAGTACTTC. It translates to CSVGQVTQYF.

The chain combines TRBV7-9 with TRBJ2-6, with D possibly being TRBD1 (6 bases). The germline V and J ends were trimmed by 4 bases and 0 bases, with 25 bases remaining between them. CDR3 length: 21 amino acids. Germline V gene lookup returns CDR1 SEHNR and CDR2 FQNEAQ (reference sequence). The DNA for the CDR3 is TGTGCCAGCAGCTATCCCCCCCTTACCACAGGGAAGGGCTCTGGGGCCAACGTCCTGACTTTC. Residues: CASSYPPLTTGKGSGANVLTF.

This clonotype was detected ten times or more. This chain joins TRBV25-1 and TRBJ1-1; tentative D call: TRBD1 (5 bases). This CDR3 has 14 residues. The ends were cut back, 8 bases at V and 4 bases at J, with 17 bases in the middle. Germline CDR1 and CDR2: MGHDK and SYGVNS. The CDR3: CASRPGTRGTEAFF. The CDR3 coding sequence is TGTGCCAGCCGTCCGGGGACGAGGGGCACTGAAGCTTTCTTT.

There are many counts of this clonotype. The chain is built from TRBV19 and TRBJ2-3, with 9 nucleotides matching TRBD1. The germline gives CDR1 LNHDA, CDR2 SQIVND (reference sequence). V lost 5 bases, J lost 8 bases, and 20 bases stayed unmatched. The CDR3 runs 18 residues. The CDR3 DNA sequence: TGTGCCAGTAGTGAAAACAGGGGGCGTCAAGTTAACAGACGTACGCAGTATTTT. Protein product: CASSENRGRQVNRRTQYF.

This clonotype was counted between two and nine times. The chain is built from TRBV5-1 and TRBJ1-1; D remains ambiguous. The germline gives CDR1 SGHRS, CDR2 YFSETQ. The V and J ends lost 1 base and 5 bases respectively, with 12 bases between them. This CDR3 contains 14 residues. CDR3 region: CASSLLAGETEAFF. Written as DNA, the CDR3 is TGCGCCAGCAGCTTGCTTGCAGGTGAGACTGAAGCTTTCTTT. The full variable domain, in which reference TRBV5-1 and TRBJ1-1 provide the parts outside the CDR3, is KAGVTQTPRYLIKTRGQQVTLSCSPISGHRSVSWYQQTPGQGLQFLFEYFSETQRNKGNFPGRFSGRQFSNSRSEMNVSTLELGDSALYLCASSLLAGETEAFFGQGTRLTVV.

This clonotype was seen ten or more times. The J gene is TRBJ1-1, the V gene TRBV7-9, with a tentative D call TRBD1 (6 bases). The CDR3 contains 18 residues. V dropped 7 bases and J dropped 5 bases, with 29 bases sitting between them. Germline-derived CDR1 and CDR2 are SEHNR and FQNEAQ (reference sequence). In DNA, the CDR3 is TGTGCCAGCACCTCTAGGGGGTTTCGGTTGAGCATTGGAACTGAAGCTTTCTTT. Its protein product is CASTSRGFRLSIGTEAFF. The full variable domain, in which reference TRBV7-9 and TRBJ1-1 provide the parts outside the CDR3, is DTGVSQNPRHKITKRGQNVTFRCDPISEHNRLYWYRQTLGQGPEFLTYFQNEAQLEKSRLLSDRFSAERPKGSFSTLEIQRTEQGDSAMYLCASTSRGFRLSIGTEAFFGQGTRLTVV.

For this clonotype: Because it lacks the conserved phenylalanine or tryptophan at the end, this CDR3 is likely a read error. V gene TRBV7-9 combines with J gene TRBJ1-4, with D possibly TRBD1 on 6 matching bases. The V gene's germline CDR1 is SEHNR and CDR2 FQNEAQ (reference sequence). Between the trimmed V and J ends, which lost 4 bases and 7 bases, there was a span of 16 bases. This CDR3 has 15 amino acids. The CDR3 DNA reads TGTGCCAGCAGCTCCCGCGAGGGGGAAATTGAAAAACTGTTTTCT. It translates to CASSSREGEIEKLFS.

The sample holds many counts of this clonotype. The V gene is TRBV12-5, the J gene TRBJ1-5, with 11 bases lining up with TRBD1. Unmatched junction bases numbered 3, after V lost 3 bases and J lost 5 bases. Germline V gene lookup returns CDR1 LGHNT and CDR2 FRNRAP. The length of the CDR3 is 15 residues. The CDR3 loop is CASGFQDRGHQPQHF. The DNA for the CDR3 is TGTGCTAGTGGTTTCCAGGACAGGGGGCATCAGCCCCAGCATTTT.

Ten or more counts support this clonotype. The chain couples TRBV28 to TRBJ1-1; D uncertain. With 10 bases removed from V and 7 bases from J, the gap between germline ends came to 10 bases. CDR1 MDHEN and CDR2 SYDVKM come from the germline V gene. The CDR3 is 10 amino acids. The CDR3 spells CATYALEAFF. The CDR3 DNA sequence: TGTGCCACCTATGCGCTTGAAGCTTTCTTT.